Listed below are T cell receptor beta chains from one sample, sequenced in a study of blood T cell repertoires in COVID-19. TCRdb's table, derived via immunoSEQ multiplex PCR, lists solely in-frame clones and lacks some. The data contain 250,000 to 350,000 clones, around 86% of them singletons. Sequencing input: peripheral blood. Receptors originate from a woman in her forties who had recovered from COVID-19. Both conserved end residues are part of each CDR3. A D gene is named only where the DNA matches it firmly. Clone size is shown for a subset of rows, as once, few, many or a class of expanded clone.

CDR3 DNA | CDR3 protein | J gene | D gene | clone size | V gene
TGTGCCAGCAGTTTAACAAACACGGGACAGGGTTGGTACCCATTT | CASSLTNTGQGWYPF | TRBJ2-3 | TRBD1 | . | TRBV28
TGTGCCAGCAGTCCCGGGACTGTAGGCCTATCACCCCTCCACTTT | CASSPGTVGLSPLHF | TRBJ1-6 | . | . | TRBV3-1/TRBV3-2
TGTGCCAGTAGTATGACAGGGACCGGATACACCATATATTTT | CASSMTGTGYTIYF | TRBJ1-3 | TRBD1 | many | TRBV19
TGTGCCAGCAGGGCGGGAGGCCGGGTCACCGGGGAGCTGTTTTTT | CASRAGGRVTGELFF | TRBJ2-2 | TRBD2 | . | TRBV27
TGTGCCATCAGTGAGTTGGCGGGAGCTAGCACAGATACGCAGTATTTT | CAISELAGASTDTQYF | TRBJ2-3 | TRBD2 | once | TRBV10-3
TGTGCCAGCAGTTACGCGGGCCCTACTAACGGCAATGAGCAGTTCTTC | CASSYAGPTNGNEQFF | TRBJ2-1 | . | . | TRBV6-5
TGTGCCATCAGGGGGACAGGGAATGACGAGCAGTACTTC | CAIRGTGNDEQYF | TRBJ2-7 | TRBD1 | . | TRBV10-3
TGTGCCAGCATGCCTTCTGAGGGACAGGGCACCTACGAGCAGTACTTC | CASMPSEGQGTYEQYF | TRBJ2-7 | TRBD1 | . | TRBV28
TGTGCCAGCAGTTCCGACGACGTACTTGACAGGGGAAATCAGCCCCAGCATTTT | CASSSDDVLDRGNQPQHF | TRBJ1-5 | TRBD1 | . | TRBV27
TGTGCCAGCGGCCGACTAGCGGGAATCTCCTACGAGCAGTACTTC | CASGRLAGISYEQYF | TRBJ2-7 | TRBD2 | . | TRBV3-1/TRBV3-2
TGTGCCAGCAGCTCAGTGTATGGAGCTAAGAGGTACGAGCAGTACTTC | CASSSVYGAKRYEQYF | TRBJ2-7 | . | . | TRBV28
TGTGCCAGCAGTTTATCCGGACAGGGGGTTCGAGAGACCCAGTACTTC | CASSLSGQGVRETQYF | TRBJ2-5 | TRBD1 | . | TRBV27
TGTGCCAGCAGCTTTACAGGGGGACTCTACGAGCAGTACTTC | CASSFTGGLYEQYF | TRBJ2-7 | TRBD1 | . | TRBV11-2
TGCGCCAGCAGCTTGCGGCCGGACAGGAGTGGAGAGACCCAGTACTTC | CASSLRPDRSGETQYF | TRBJ2-5 | TRBD1 | . | TRBV5-1
TGTGCCAGTTCCGGGACTAGCGGTACGAAAAACATTCAGTACTTC | CASSGTSGTKNIQYF | TRBJ2-4 | TRBD2 | . | TRBV27
TGTGCCAGCAGTGTGGGGAGTGGGAACACTGAAGCTTTCTTT | CASSVGSGNTEAFF | TRBJ1-1 | . | once | TRBV28
TGTGCCAGCAGCACCGGGACAGCTAGCACAGATACGCAGTATTTT | CASSTGTASTDTQYF | TRBJ2-3 | TRBD1 | once | TRBV2
TGCGCCAGCAGCCAACAGGGGGAGATGAACACTGAAGCTTTCTTT | CASSQQGEMNTEAFF | TRBJ1-1 | TRBD1 | . | TRBV5-1
TGTGCCAGCAGTCCACCCCGGACAGGGACGGTCCAAGAGACCCAGTACTTC | CASSPPRTGTVQETQYF | TRBJ2-5 | TRBD1 | . | TRBV28
TGTGCCAGCAGCTTAGTAGGGGGCTCCTACGAGCAGTACTTC | CASSLVGGSYEQYF | TRBJ2-7 | . | . | TRBV7-9
TGTGCCAGCAGCTTGGTGCGGGGCAACTACGAGCAGTACTTC | CASSLVRGNYEQYF | TRBJ2-7 | . | . | TRBV5-6
TGTGCCGGAGAGGGACTAGCGGGTTACAATGAGCAGTTCTTC | CAGEGLAGYNEQFF | TRBJ2-1 | TRBD2 | . | TRBV30
TGCGCCAGCAGCTTGGGACTAGCGGGAGTCGAGCAGTACTTC | CASSLGLAGVEQYF | TRBJ2-7 | TRBD2 | once | TRBV5-1
TGTGCCAGCAGCCGAAGGGGAATTGGGCAATCAGATACGCAGTATTTT | CASSRRGIGQSDTQYF | TRBJ2-3 | . | . | TRBV28
TGTGCCAGCAGCATCCCGGGGGGACAGGGGGCCGAGCAGTACTTC | CASSIPGGQGAEQYF | TRBJ2-7 | TRBD1 | . | TRBV11-3
TGTGCCAGCAGTTTGGACACTGGGGAGCTGTTTTTT | CASSLDTGELFF | TRBJ2-2 | . | . | TRBV12-3/TRBV12-4
TGTGCCAGTAGTATAAGTAGTTTCACCCTTCAGCCCCAGCATTTT | CASSISSFTLQPQHF | TRBJ1-5 | . | . | TRBV19
TGTGCCAGCAGTTTATTTCCCGCGACACCTCACTATGGCTACACCTTC | CASSLFPATPHYGYTF | TRBJ1-2 | . | . | TRBV27
TGTGCCAGCTCACCTTCCCAGGATGCTGGCACTGAAGCTTTCTTT | CASSPSQDAGTEAFF | TRBJ1-1 | . | . | TRBV18
TGTGCCAGTAGTACTGCCGGGGAGCAGTACTTC | CASSTAGEQYF | TRBJ2-7 | . | . | TRBV19
TGTGCCAGCTCACCAATGGACAGGCTAGAGACCCAGTACTTC | CASSPMDRLETQYF | TRBJ2-5 | TRBD1 | . | TRBV18
TGTGCCAGCACCCCTGGGACAGCTGGAAACACCATATATTTT | CASTPGTAGNTIYF | TRBJ1-3 | TRBD1 | . | TRBV7-9
TGTGCCAGCACCCCCCGGGTGAAGAGCACAGATACGCAGTATTTT | CASTPRVKSTDTQYF | TRBJ2-3 | . | . | TRBV28
TGTGCCAGCAGTTTTGTATGGCAGGGCAATCAGCCCCAGCATTTT | CASSFVWQGNQPQHF | TRBJ1-5 | . | . | TRBV28
TGTGCCAGCAGCCGAGGAGGACAGGGGGCGTCCGGCCTCAAAGCTTTCTTT | CASSRGGQGASGLKAFF | TRBJ1-1 | TRBD1 | . | TRBV5-4
TGTGCCATCAGACTGGACAGCAGGATTGGAAACACCATATATTTT | CAIRLDSRIGNTIYF | TRBJ1-3 | . | . | TRBV10-3
TGTGCCAGCAGCCGCTCCAGGTACGAGCAGTACTTC | CASSRSRYEQYF | TRBJ2-7 | . | . | TRBV11-2
TGTGCCAGCAGTGAAGCGTCCCAGGGACTAGCGGGAGCGGGGATAGCCAAAAACATTCAGTACTTC | CASSEASQGLAGAGIAKNIQYF | TRBJ2-4 | TRBD2 | . | TRBV6-1
TGTGCCAGCAGCGCGGGGACTAGCGGGAGGGCCTCAGATACGCAGTATTTT | CASSAGTSGRASDTQYF | TRBJ2-3 | TRBD2 | . | TRBV9
TGTGCCAGCAGTTCCTCTCTAGCGGGTGGATACGAGCAGTACTTC | CASSSSLAGGYEQYF | TRBJ2-7 | TRBD2 | . | TRBV28
TGTGCCAGCAGTTTATGGGCCCAGCCCCAGCATTTT | CASSLWAQPQHF | TRBJ1-5 | . | . | TRBV28
TGTGCCAGCAGTCCAAGGACAGGGGTATCCAACGCTTTCTTT | CASSPRTGVSNAFF | TRBJ1-1 | TRBD1 | . | TRBV27
TGTGCCAGCACCGCGGACAGGGGGCTATACGAGCAGTACTTC | CASTADRGLYEQYF | TRBJ2-7 | TRBD1 | . | TRBV28
TGTGCCAGTAGTCATCCGGGAAGCTCCTACAATGAGCAGTTCTTC | CASSHPGSSYNEQFF | TRBJ2-1 | . | . | TRBV19
TGTGCCAGCAGTTTAGCGGCTTATGGCTACACCTTC | CASSLAAYGYTF | TRBJ1-2 | . | . | TRBV28
TGCGCCAGCAGCTTGGGGCTAGCGGAGCAGGGTACGCAGTATTTT | CASSLGLAEQGTQYF | TRBJ2-3 | TRBD2 | . | TRBV5-1
TGCGCCAGCAGCATCGGACAGGGCCAACGCACAGATACGCAGTATTTT | CASSIGQGQRTDTQYF | TRBJ2-3 | TRBD1 | . | TRBV5-1
TGTGCCAGCAGCCCTACCCTAGCGGGGCCTTTCACAGATACGCAGTATTTT | CASSPTLAGPFTDTQYF | TRBJ2-3 | TRBD2 | . | TRBV3-1/TRBV3-2
TGTGCCACCAGTGATCCGGGACAGGGTTCCGAGCAGTACTTC | CATSDPGQGSEQYF | TRBJ2-7 | TRBD1 | . | TRBV24-1
TGCGCCACTTACGCTCAGGGACAGGGTTTCGATGAGCAGTACTTC | CATYAQGQGFDEQYF | TRBJ2-7 | TRBD1 | . | TRBV10-2
TGTGCCAGCATCGGGACAGGGATCAACTATGGCTACACCTTC | CASIGTGINYGYTF | TRBJ1-2 | TRBD1 | . | TRBV5-4
TGTGCCAGCAGTGAATCGCGGCTGAACACTGAAGCTTTCTTT | CASSESRLNTEAFF | TRBJ1-1 | . | few | TRBV6-1
TGCGCCAGCAGTGAAAATCTGGGCAGGGATTTTAGCAATCAGCCCCAGCATTTT | CASSENLGRDFSNQPQHF | TRBJ1-5 | . | . | TRBV10-1
TGTGCCAGTAAGAGTGCTTACTCCTACAATGAGCAGTTCTTC | CASKSAYSYNEQFF | TRBJ2-1 | . | once | TRBV7-2
TGTGCCATCAGTGAGTCGGGGGGGCAAGAGACCCAGTACTTC | CAISESGGQETQYF | TRBJ2-5 | TRBD2 | . | TRBV10-3
TGTGCCAGCAGAAGGGACAGTGGCTACGAGCAGTACTTC | CASRRDSGYEQYF | TRBJ2-7 | TRBD1 | . | TRBV6-5
TGTGCCAGCAGGGGAGACAGGGGTTCCTACGAGCAGTACTTC | CASRGDRGSYEQYF | TRBJ2-7 | TRBD1 | . | TRBV6-5
TGTGCCAGCAGCTTGACAGGGTTTTTCAACCAGCCCCAGCATTTT | CASSLTGFFNQPQHF | TRBJ1-5 | . | . | TRBV5-5
TGTGCCAGCAGCCAAGAAGGGGGTAATACTGAAGCTTTCTTT | CASSQEGGNTEAFF | TRBJ1-1 | . | . | TRBV3-1/TRBV3-2